This TCR beta chain originates from a study of T-cell reconstitution after alpha-beta-depleted transplantation in children. This clonotype was counted between two and nine times. The target antigen is unknown. The CDR3 covers 12 residues. Germline V gene lookup returns CDR1 LGHNT and CDR2 FRNRAP. Between the trimmed V and J ends, which lost 3 bases and 7 bases, there was a span of 6 bases. The study, taken as a whole, reports: Where some patients showed high TCRbeta diversity at day 60, it came from recipient T cells and thymic progenitors that had survived.

It was with unique molecular identifiers that the TCRbeta library was prepared. MiXCR, run by TCRdb on the PCR reads, gives a single entry per CDR3 protein. The sample records 700,000 to 950,000 distinct CDR3 sequences, 15% to 20% being singletons. The receptor comes from a male patient younger than 18 who had a stem cell transplant for acute lymphoblastic leukemia, so the T cells may come from the graft donor. This chain uses TRBV12-5 with TRBJ2-2; D not resolved. Source: PBMCs, mostly from graft donor cells, taken 360 days after TCRalphabeta/CD19-depleted stem cell transplant. Here the CDR3 reads CASGFGHGELFF. The CDR3 DNA reads as TGTGCTAGTGGTTTCGGGCACGGGGAGCTGTTTTTT.